The 24 T cell receptor beta chains listed next were all sequenced from one sample in a study of cytomegalovirus exposure and HLA in healthy donors. PCR primers comprised 60 Vbeta and 13 Jbeta primers. Method: immunoSEQ multiplex PCR; TCRdb's copy keeps in-frame clones and lacks some. The sample includes roughly 61,000 clones, 75% to 85% of them seen just once. The sample comprised PBMCs. These receptors all come from a male donor in good health and CMV-seronegative.

J is TRBJ2-7 and V is TRBV6-6; 12 bases are shared with TRBD1. Germline values: CDR1 MNHNY, CDR2 SVGAGI (reference sequence). The J segment lost 4 bases and the V segment lost 6 bases, leaving 4 bases of the junction unmatched. This CDR3 is 14 amino acids long. The CDR3, as DNA: TGTGCCAGCAGACTGGGACAGGGGGCATACGAGCAGTACTTC. It codes for CASRLGQGAYEQYF.

The chain combines TRBV19 with TRBJ2-7, with 7 positions matching TRBD1. With 5 bases clipped from V and 3 bases from J, the junction kept 1 base outside the gene matches. The CDR3 contains 12 residues. Germline CDR1 and CDR2: LNHDA and SQIVND (reference sequence). CDR3 sequence (DNA): TGTGCCAGTAGTGGACAGGACTACGAGCAGTACTTC. Its protein is CASSGQDYEQYF.

Here the CDR3 reads CASSLGSGYADTQYF. The CDR3 bases are TGTGCCAGCAGCTTAGGGTCAGGGTACGCAGATACGCAGTATTTT. The chain is built from TRBV7-9 and TRBJ2-3; maybe TRBD1 (5 bases). Trimming took off 1 base at V and 4 bases at J, with 12 bases between the two ends. This CDR3 is built from 15 residues. From germline, CDR1 is SEHNR and CDR2 FQNEAQ (reference sequence).

This clone came up a few times. The chain joins TRBV13 to TRBJ2-7; D gene uncertain. Trimming took off 0 bases at V and 3 bases at J, with 6 bases between the two ends. This CDR3 spans 13 amino acids. From germline, CDR1 is PRHDT and CDR2 FYEKMQ (reference sequence). In DNA form, the CDR3 reads TGTGCCAGCAGCTTAGGGAGCAACTACGAGCAGTACTTC. Protein product: CASSLGSNYEQYF.

The rearrangement joins TRBV5-1 to TRBJ2-5; 7 bases match TRBD2. V dropped 2 bases and J dropped 3; count of bases not matched to a gene: 4. CDR1 is SGHRS, CDR2 YFSETQ, per germline. The CDR3 sequence is 14 residues long. For the CDR3, the DNA is TGCGCCAGCAGCTTCCGGGGGGTAGAAGAGACCCAGTACTTC. This gives the protein CASSFRGVEETQYF.

The chain joins TRBV15 to TRBJ2-2; 7 bases fit TRBD1. V gave up 1 base and J gave up 3 bases; unmatched junction bases: 5. There are 16 residues in the CDR3. In germline, CDR1 is LNHNV, CDR2 YYDKDF (reference sequence). As DNA, the CDR3 is TGTGCCACCAGCAGAGCACAGGGGTCGTACACCGGGGAGCTGTTTTTT. This encodes CATSRAQGSYTGELFF. The variable domain in full, with the rest retrieved from reference TRBV15 and TRBJ2-2, is DAMVIQNPRYQVTQFGKPVTLSCSQTLNHNVMYWYQQKSSQAPKLLFHYYDKDFNNEADTPDNFQSRRPNTSFCFLDIRSPGLGDTAMYLCATSRAQGSYTGELFFGEGSRLTVL.

The chain joins TRBV5-8 to TRBJ2-1; TRBD2 matches 9 bases. Per the germline V gene, CDR1 is SGHTS and CDR2 is YDEGEE. The V and J ends lost 0 bases and 4 bases, in that order; junction bases with no gene match: 5. The CDR3 totals 16 residues. Here the CDR3 DNA reads TGTGCCAGCAGCTTGGAGGGCGGGGGGGCGTACAATGAGCAGTTCTTC. Encoded protein: CASSLEGGGAYNEQFF.

The rearrangement uses TRBV4-3 and TRBJ2-7, with 8 nucleotides matching TRBD1. Germline V gene lookup returns CDR1 LGHNA and CDR2 YSLEER. CDR3 size: 15 residues. Unmatched junction bases numbered 10, after V lost 4 bases and J lost 5 bases. The CDR3 sequence is CASSLMDREMDEQYF. CDR3 in DNA: TGCGCCAGCAGCCTGATGGACAGGGAGATGGACGAGCAGTACTTC.

This clone was observed a single time. The CDR3 coding sequence is TGCGCCAGCGGGGCACAGATAGGGCAAGGGAACACTGAAGCTTTCTTT. Translation gives CASGAQIGQGNTEAFF. The chain employs TRBV5-1 and TRBJ1-1; tentatively, D is TRBD1 (5 bases). Per the germline V gene, CDR1 is SGHRS and CDR2 is YFSETQ. The CDR3 contains 16 residues. The V gene lost 7 bases and the J gene lost 1 base, with 20 bases spanning the gap. The whole variable domain, filled in from reference TRBV5-1 and TRBJ1-1, reads KAGVTQTPRYLIKTRGQQVTLSCSPISGHRSVSWYQQTPGQGLQFLFEYFSETQRNKGNFPGRFSGRQFSNSRSEMNVSTLELGDSALYLCASGAQIGQGNTEAFFGQGTRLTVV.

This clone has more than one count but fewer than ten. This sequence joins TRBV6-1 and TRBJ2-7; maybe TRBD2 (6 bases). Deletions cut 6 bases from V and 2 bases from J, with 17 bases between. This CDR3 spans 15 amino acids. In germline, CDR1 is MNHNS, CDR2 SASEGT. CDR3 in DNA: TGTGCCAGCAGCTTCCCCGGAGGGGTACCCTACGAGCAGTACTTC. This encodes CASSFPGGVPYEQYF.

The J gene is TRBJ1-1, the V gene TRBV20-1; no firm D call. V was cut by 6 bases and J by 5 bases, with 10 bases left in between. Germline values: CDR1 DFQATT, CDR2 SNEGSKA (reference sequence). CDR3 length equals 11 residues. CDR3 nucleotide sequence: TGCAGTGCGACTCTGAGGACTGAAGCTTTCTTT. Amino acids: CSATLRTEAFF.

The chain links TRBV9 to TRBJ2-3; tentatively, D is TRBD1 (7 bases). Germline V gives CDR1 SGDLS, CDR2 YYNGEE. The CDR3 runs 18 residues. V lost 0 bases, J lost 0 bases, and 17 bases lay in between. CDR3 protein: CASSVGQGGRGSTDTQYF. The CDR3 DNA follows: TGTGCCAGCAGCGTAGGGCAGGGGGGTCGGGGGAGCACAGATACGCAGTATTTT.

The J gene is TRBJ2-5, the V gene TRBV7-2; weak D call: TRBD2 (5 bases). The end of the DNA is better explained by TRBJ2-7, so the J call may be wrong. CDR1 SGHTA and CDR2 FQGNSA come from the germline V gene. The CDR3 has 15 residues. The CDR3 sequence: CASSLDGKGPYEQYF. In nucleotides, the CDR3 is TGTGCCAGCAGCTTAGACGGGAAGGGTCCTTACGAGCAGTACTTC.

V and J are TRBV5-1 and TRBJ2-2; D gene unclear. V lost 0 bases and J 2 bases, leaving 8 bases between the germline ends. CDR3 size: 15 residues. Germline lookup yields CDR1 SGHRS and CDR2 YFSETQ. The DNA for the CDR3 is TGCGCCAGCAGCTTGGCGGGTTTTAACACCGGGGAGCTGTTTTTT. This encodes CASSLAGFNTGELFF.

V usage is TRBV29-1 and J usage is TRBJ2-7, with a possible D match to TRBD1 (6 bases). The CDR3 spans 12 residues. The germline V gene has CDR1 SQVTM and CDR2 ANQGSEA. Trimming shortened V by 7 bases and J by 1 base, and 11 bases separated the two germline ends. The CDR3 sequence: CSARDTSYEQYF. In DNA form, the CDR3 reads TGCAGCGCCCGGGACACATCCTACGAGCAGTACTTC.

The chain is built from TRBV6-1 and TRBJ1-1, with TRBD1 identical over 10 bases. This CDR3 region has 14 residues. V gave up 5 bases and J gave up 5 bases; unmatched junction bases: 5. Germline CDR1 is MNHNS and CDR2 is SASEGT. The CDR3 DNA is TGTGCCAGCAGTTCCGGACAGGGGGTTACTGAAGCTTTCTTT. This encodes CASSSGQGVTEAFF.

This rearrangement joins TRBV28 to TRBJ1-2; tentatively, D is TRBD1 (5 bases). Germline assignment: CDR1 MDHEN and CDR2 SYDVKM. The CDR3 is made up of 13 amino acids. V lost 7 bases to trimming and J lost 4 bases, with 13 bases between them. In DNA form, the CDR3 reads TGTGCCAGCACCGCAGGGATCGGCTATGGCTACACCTTC. Encoded protein: CASTAGIGYGYTF.

This chain joins TRBV4-1 and TRBJ1-1, with D unresolved. V lost 0 bases to trimming and J lost 8 bases, with 13 bases between them. Germline lookup yields CDR1 MGHRA and CDR2 YSYEKL. The CDR3 totals 14 residues. The CDR3 DNA reads as TGCGCCAGCAGCCAAGAAAGATCGGTTTCGGAAGCTTTCTTT. Its protein product is CASSQERSVSEAFF.

This rearrangement joins TRBV5-1 to TRBJ1-2; 10 bases are shared with TRBD1. The length of the CDR3 is 14 residues. The junction had 3 bases not matched to a gene; V was cut back by 4 bases and J by 3 bases. Germline V gene data show CDR1 as SGHRS and CDR2 as YFSETQ. The CDR3 DNA sequence: TGCGCCAGCAGCGAGACAGGGGGCGACTATGGCTACACCTTC. The encoded protein is CASSETGGDYGYTF. Supplemented by reference TRBV5-1 and TRBJ1-2, the full variable domain reads KAGVTQTPRYLIKTRGQQVTLSCSPISGHRSVSWYQQTPGQGLQFLFEYFSETQRNKGNFPGRFSGRQFSNSRSEMNVSTLELGDSALYLCASSETGGDYGYTFGSGTRLTVV.

The chain employs TRBV6-5 and TRBJ2-5; 8 bases fit TRBD2. After removal of 7 bases from V and 5 bases from J, the junction contained 9 bases not matched to a gene. CDR1 and CDR2 (germline): MNHEY, SVGAGI. The CDR3 is 14 amino acids. The chain's CDR3 is CASNPTGGLETQYF. The DNA of the CDR3 is TGTGCCAGCAATCCGACGGGGGGGTTGGAGACCCAGTACTTC.

The sample holds a few counts of this clone. The chain recombines TRBV10-3 with TRBJ2-3; possible D gene TRBD2, 6 bases. The germline CDR1 and CDR2 sequences are ENHRY and SYGVKD. The CDR3 has 13 residues. Between the trimmed V and J ends, which lost 4 bases and 4 bases, there was a span of 9 bases. The CDR3 DNA is TGTGCCATCAGTGGACTAGAATCAGATACGCAGTATTTT. Its translation is CAISGLESDTQYF.

This clone was counted once. The chain carries TRBV27 and TRBJ1-1; D remains ambiguous. This CDR3 comprises 16 residues. V dropped 4 bases and J dropped 5 bases, with 20 bases sitting between them. Germline V gives CDR1 MNHEY, CDR2 SMNVEV (reference sequence). The CDR3 loop is CASSWSGRSGGTEAFF. DNA of the CDR3: TGTGCCAGCAGTTGGAGTGGTCGGTCGGGTGGGACTGAAGCTTTCTTT.

This clone has more than one count but fewer than ten. The J gene is TRBJ1-1, the V gene TRBV27, with 9 bases that match TRBD1. There are 17 residues in the CDR3. The germline gives CDR1 MNHEY, CDR2 SMNVEV (reference sequence). V lost 4 bases to trimming and J lost 4 bases; unmatched junction nucleotides: 13. CDR3 protein: CASSSVVPGTGSTEAFF. Written as DNA, the CDR3 is TGTGCCAGCAGTTCTGTTGTCCCCGGGACAGGGAGCACTGAAGCTTTCTTT.

V is TRBV25-1 and J is TRBJ2-2; TRBD1 aligns across 10 bases. Germline CDR1 and CDR2: MGHDK and SYGVNS. V was clipped by 4 bases and J by 3 bases; unmatched bases: 2. CDR3 length equals 15 residues. CDR3 protein: CASSGGQGHTGELFF. The CDR3 nucleotides read TGTGCCAGCAGTGGGGGACAGGGGCACACCGGGGAGCTGTTTTTT.